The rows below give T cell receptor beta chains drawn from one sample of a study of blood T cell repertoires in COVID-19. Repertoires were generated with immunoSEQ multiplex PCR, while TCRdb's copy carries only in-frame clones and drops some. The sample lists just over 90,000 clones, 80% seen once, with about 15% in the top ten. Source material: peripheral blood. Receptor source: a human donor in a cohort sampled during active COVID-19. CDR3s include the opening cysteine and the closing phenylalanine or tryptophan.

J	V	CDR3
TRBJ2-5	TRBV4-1	CASSPVAGLAGGRETQYF
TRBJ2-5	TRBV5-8	CASRISGRVETQYF
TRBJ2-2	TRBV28	CASSLYATGTGELFF
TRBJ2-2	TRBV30	CAWSRLDRRLNTGELFF
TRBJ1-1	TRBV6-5	CASTRRANLNTEAFF
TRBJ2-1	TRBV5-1	CASSFRGGDNEQFF
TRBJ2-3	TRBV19	CASSSYTGGLRDTQYF
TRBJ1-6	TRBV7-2	CASSHLQGGTSYNSPLHF
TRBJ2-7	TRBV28	CASSQNYLSRLAGGRYEQYF
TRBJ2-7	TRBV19	CASSISPPGTGIYEQYF
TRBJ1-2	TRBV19	CASSEDRGGHGYTF